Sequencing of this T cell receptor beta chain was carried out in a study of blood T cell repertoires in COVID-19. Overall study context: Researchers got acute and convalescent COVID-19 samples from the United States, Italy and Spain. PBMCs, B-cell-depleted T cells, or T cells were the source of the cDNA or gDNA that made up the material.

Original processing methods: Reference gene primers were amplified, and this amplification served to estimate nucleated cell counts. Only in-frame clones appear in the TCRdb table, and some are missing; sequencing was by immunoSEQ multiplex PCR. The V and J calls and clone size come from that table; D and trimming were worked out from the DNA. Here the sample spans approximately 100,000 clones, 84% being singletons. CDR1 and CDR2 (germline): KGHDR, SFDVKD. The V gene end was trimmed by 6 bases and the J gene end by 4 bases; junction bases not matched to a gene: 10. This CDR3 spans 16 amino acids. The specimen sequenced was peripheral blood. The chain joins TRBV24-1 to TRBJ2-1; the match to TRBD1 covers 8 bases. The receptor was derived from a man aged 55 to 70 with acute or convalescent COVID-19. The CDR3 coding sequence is TGTGCCACCAGTCCCGTCGACAGGGGAAGGTACAATGAGCAGTTCTTC. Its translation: CATSPVDRGRYNEQFF.